This T cell receptor (beta chain) was captured in a study of cytomegalovirus exposure and HLA in healthy donors. Healthy bone marrow donors made up the donors. The PCR was carried out with 60 Vbeta primers and 13 Jbeta primers. Per the authors' pipeline: A follow-up analysis tallied tens of millions of unique TCR beta chains, roughly 9.9 million shared. Only in-frame clones appear in the TCRdb table, and some are missing; sequencing was by immunoSEQ multiplex PCR. V and J calls and clone size follow that table, whereas D and trimming were derived from the DNA. The sample lists some 270,000 clones; 80% were seen once. On this clone itself: The antigen remains undetermined.

Between the trimmed V and J ends, which lost 11 bases and 4 bases, there was a span of 21 bases. CDR3 length: 15 residues. Germline CDR1 ENHRY, CDR2 SYGVKD. Overall study results and limits: TRBV6-2, TRBV6-3 and some other V segments were unresolvable in 87-base-pair reads. In a later analysis, V- and J-gene trimming of beta chains associated with a DCLRE1C missense variant, replicated independently.

The rearrangement links TRBV10-3 to TRBJ2-1, with a weak D call TRBD2 (7 bases). Material: PBMCs. This receptor was identified in a girl aged 2 to 10 in good health and CMV-seronegative. In nucleotides, the CDR3 is TGTGCCTCGGGCGGGGGCGGGAGTCCGTACAATGAGCAGTTCTTC. Translated: CASGGGGSPYNEQFF.